This is a list of T cell receptor beta chains from one sample in a study of blood T cell repertoires in COVID-19. Sequencing used immunoSEQ multiplex PCR; TCRdb keeps in-frame clones, though not all of them. This table has 350,000 or so clones, approximately 86% appearing once. The sample consisted of PBMCs or T cells enriched from blood (not recorded which). The receptors come from a middle-aged woman with acute COVID-19. CDR3s include the opening cysteine and the closing phenylalanine or tryptophan. Each record gives: D gene, clone size, J gene, CDR3 length, V gene, CDR3 DNA, CDR3 protein. A D gene is named only where the DNA matches it firmly. A clone size is listed for some rows: how often the clone was seen (once, few, many), or a class if it is expanded.

>-|once|TRBJ2-3|13|TRBV9
TGTGCCAGCAGCCCGGGGACAAAAAATACGCAGTATTTT
CASSPGTKNTQYF
>TRBD1|-|TRBJ1-1|13|TRBV12-3/TRBV12-4
TGTGCCGACCAACAGGGGCTGAACACTGAAGCTTTCTTT
CADQQGLNTEAFF
>TRBD2|-|TRBJ2-7|19|TRBV15
TGTGCCACCAGCAGAGATCGAGGATTACTAGCGGGAGGCTCCTACGAGCAGTACTTC
CATSRDRGLLAGGSYEQYF
>-|few|TRBJ2-5|15|TRBV7-9
TGTGCCAGCAGCTTAGCGCTTTATGAGCGGGAGACCCAGTACTTC
CASSLALYERETQYF
>TRBD1|once|TRBJ2-7|15|TRBV13
TGTGCCAGCAGCTTAGAACCAGCCCAGGGGGTCGAGCAGTACTTC
CASSLEPAQGVEQYF
>-|once|TRBJ1-2|12|TRBV3-1/TRBV3-2
TGTGCCAGCAGCCATTTTCTCTATGGCTACACCTTC
CASSHFLYGYTF
>TRBD1|once|TRBJ1-2|15|TRBV7-2
TGTGCCAGCAGCGCCCCCGGGACAGGGGGTCGGGGCTACACCTTC
CASSAPGTGGRGYTF
>-|-|TRBJ1-5|12|TRBV28
TGTGCCAGCAGAGTGGCGGGTCAGCCCCAGCATTTT
CASRVAGQPQHF
>TRBD1|-|TRBJ2-4|16|TRBV10-3
TGTGCCATCAGCGGAACCCAGGGGGCAGAGAGAAACATTCAGTACTTC
CAISGTQGAERNIQYF
>TRBD2|-|TRBJ2-1|15|TRBV5-1
TGCGCCAGCAGGTCCTCGACTAGCGGTATCAATGAGCAGTTCTTC
CASRSSTSGINEQFF
>TRBD1|-|TRBJ1-2|16|TRBV5-1
TGCGCCAGCAGCTTTCTCGTCCCGGGACAGAACTATGGCTACACCTTC
CASSFLVPGQNYGYTF
>-|-|TRBJ1-3|12|TRBV7-9
TGTGCCAGCAGCTTAGATGGCAACACCATATATTTT
CASSLDGNTIYF
>TRBD1|-|TRBJ1-1|13|TRBV10-3
TGTGCCATCACCGAGGACAGGGCAACTGAAGCTTTCTTT
CAITEDRATEAFF
>-|-|TRBJ1-4|13|TRBV4-2
TGTGCCAGCAGCCAAGATCTTCAGGGGAAACTGTTTTTT
CASSQDLQGKLFF
>-|-|TRBJ1-5|16|TRBV27
TGTGCCAGCAGTTTAGATCGTAGGGCAGGGATTCAGCCCCAGCATTTT
CASSLDRRAGIQPQHF
>-|-|TRBJ1-1|14|TRBV3-1/TRBV3-2
TGTGCCAGCAGCACCGGGACAACGAACACTGAAGCTTTCTTT
CASSTGTTNTEAFF
>TRBD1|-|TRBJ2-7|14|TRBV10-2
TGCGCCAGCACCATCGGACAGGGGTTCTACGAGCAGTACTTC
CASTIGQGFYEQYF
>-|-|TRBJ1-4|12|TRBV18
TGTGCCAGCTCACCTTCCGATGAAAAACTGTTTTTT
CASSPSDEKLFF
>-|-|TRBJ2-5|18|TRBV5-6
TGTGCCAGCAGCTTGTGGTTTCGGGGTAGCGGCTACCAAGAGACCCAGTACTTC
CASSLWFRGSGYQETQYF
>TRBD2|-|TRBJ2-5|15|TRBV7-9
TGTGCCAGCAGCCCCCCCGGCAGGGAGGGGCAGACCCAGTACTTC
CASSPPGREGQTQYF
>-|-|TRBJ1-1|15|TRBV6-5
TGTGCCAGCAGTTACTCAGATCCAGGGCTGGGTGAAGCTTTCTTT
CASSYSDPGLGEAFF
>TRBD1|-|TRBJ2-1|20|TRBV5-4
TGTGCCAGCAGCTTGAGGGTGGGACAGGGGACCTACCGCCTAAACAATGAGCAGTTCTTC
CASSLRVGQGTYRLNNEQFF
>-|-|TRBJ1-5|18|TRBV6-1
TGTGCCAGCAGTGAAGCGCGGGGTGCGGGTTTAGGCAATCAGCCCCAGCATTTT
CASSEARGAGLGNQPQHF
>TRBD1|once|TRBJ2-6|16|TRBV19
TGTGCCAGCAGGGACAGGGGAGCCACTGGGGCCAACGTCCTGACTTTC
CASRDRGATGANVLTF
>-|once|TRBJ2-3|14|TRBV4-2
TGTGCCAGCAGCCAAGGGACGGGGACAGATACGCAGTATTTT
CASSQGTGTDTQYF